The 23 T cell receptor beta chains below were found in one sample sequenced in a study of cytomegalovirus exposure and HLA in healthy donors. Use of 60 Vbeta and 13 Jbeta primers characterized the PCR. Repertoires were generated with immunoSEQ multiplex PCR, while TCRdb's copy carries only in-frame clones and drops some. Here the sample spans around 190,000 clones, around 80% being singletons. Material: PBMCs. Receptor source: a man between 35 and 55 years old in good health and CMV-seronegative.

The chain couples TRBV27 to TRBJ2-2; D is possibly TRBD2 (5 bases). The CDR3 is made up of 14 amino acids. Per germline, CDR1 MNHEY and CDR2 SMNVEV (reference sequence). Trimming removed 5 bases at V and 8 bases at J, with 15 bases between. The CDR3 coding sequence is TGTGCCAGCAGTCTGGGGAGTTTGTATGGGGAGCTGTTTTTT. Amino acids: CASSLGSLYGELFF.

The sample holds a few counts of this clone. The chain has TRBV2 and TRBJ2-5, with TRBD2 matching 9 bases. The CDR3 contains 15 residues. CDR1 SNHLY and CDR2 FYNNEI come from the germline V gene. The V gene end was trimmed by 4 bases and the J gene end by 4 bases; junction bases not matched to a gene: 7. CDR3 bases: TGTGCCAGCAGTGTGGGCGGGGGGGCCAGAGAGACCCAGTACTTC. It codes for CASSVGGGARETQYF.

The V and J genes are TRBV19 and TRBJ2-7; 12 nucleotides match TRBD2. The CDR3 runs to 14 residues. Looked up from germline, CDR1 is LNHDA and CDR2 is SQIVND (reference sequence). The V and J ends lost 6 bases and 5 bases, in that order; junction bases with no gene match: 5. DNA of the CDR3: TGTGCCAGTAGCGCTAGCGGGAGGGCCAACGAGCAGTACTTC. Protein product: CASSASGRANEQYF.

The chain couples TRBV7-2 to TRBJ2-7; a possible D gene is TRBD1 (6 bases). The CDR3 is made up of 14 amino acids. Per the germline V gene, CDR1 is SGHTA and CDR2 is FQGNSA. V lost 1 base to trimming and J lost 4 bases, with 11 bases between them. CDR3 sequence: CASSLGGTNYEQYF. The CDR3 nucleotides read TGTGCCAGCAGCTTAGGGGGGACAAATTACGAGCAGTACTTC.

V and J are TRBV7-3 and TRBJ2-3; TRBD2 agrees at 10 bases. From germline, CDR1 is SGHTA and CDR2 FQGTGA. With 4 bases clipped from V and 4 bases from J, the junction kept 2 bases outside the gene matches. This CDR3 comprises 14 residues. DNA for the CDR3: TGTGCCAGCAGCTCGACTAGCGGGTCAGATACGCAGTATTTT. This translates into CASSSTSGSDTQYF.

The chain combines TRBV18 with TRBJ1-1; D not certain. The germline CDR1 and CDR2 sequences are KGHSH and LQKENI. The CDR3 contains 16 residues. V shed 4 bases and J shed 0 bases, with 15 bases lying between them. The CDR3 bases are TGTGCCAGCTCACTTAACTCGATTGTCATGAACACTGAAGCTTTCTTT. Protein sequence: CASSLNSIVMNTEAFF.

The chain is built from TRBV10-2 and TRBJ1-2; D gene unclear. Trimming took 3 bases from V and 8 from J, leaving 13 bases between them. This CDR3 has 13 residues. Germline V lookup: CDR1 WSHSY, CDR2 SAAADI. The CDR3 here is CASSESRAYGYTF. In nucleotides, the CDR3 is TGCGCCAGCAGTGAATCGAGGGCGTACGGCTACACCTTC.

The V gene is TRBV7-2, the J gene TRBJ2-3, with D hard to call. The V gene's germline CDR1 is SGHTA and CDR2 FQGNSA. The CDR3 runs to 13 residues. The ends were cut back, 8 bases at V and 10 bases at J, with 19 bases in the middle. The CDR3 region has the DNA TGTGCCAGCGCTGGCGTGGCCGCGGTATCGCAGTATTTT. Translation gives CASAGVAAVSQYF.

The V gene is TRBV7-6, the J gene TRBJ1-1; the D gene is possibly TRBD1 (5 bases). The V and J ends lost 1 base and 1 base respectively, with 7 bases between them. The CDR3 length is 14 residues. The germline V gene encodes CDR1 SGHVS and CDR2 FNYEAQ. The CDR3 DNA sequence: TGTGCCAGCAGCTTAGGTCAGGGGAACACTGAAGCTTTCTTT. Protein product: CASSLGQGNTEAFF.

The rearrangement joins TRBV6-5 to TRBJ1-5; tentative D call: TRBD1 (6 bases). Germline V lookup: CDR1 MNHEY, CDR2 SVGAGI. V lost 2 bases and J 6 bases, leaving 11 bases between the germline ends. The CDR3 has 14 residues. The DNA of the CDR3 is TGTGCCAGCAGTTACGGGCAGGGGACTCAGCCCCAGCATTTT. Translation: CASSYGQGTQPQHF.

The table lists this clone with a count of one. V and J are TRBV7-2 and TRBJ2-7; no firm D call. V was pared by 0 bases and J by 0 bases, with 6 bases between. Germline values: CDR1 SGHTA, CDR2 FQGNSA. The CDR3 is made up of 14 amino acids. The CDR3, as DNA: TGTGCCAGCAGCTTAGCGGAGAGCTCCTACGAGCAGTACTTC. Translation: CASSLAESSYEQYF.

The chain has TRBV27 and TRBJ2-7; 7 bases match TRBD1. The CDR3 runs to 14 residues. Germline trimming cut 5 bases from V and 1 base from J; bases unmatched to any gene: 5. Germline lookup yields CDR1 MNHEY and CDR2 SMNVEV (reference sequence). The CDR3: CASSMTGPSYEQYF. The CDR3 bases are TGTGCCAGCAGTATGACAGGGCCATCCTACGAGCAGTACTTC.

The V and J genes are TRBV25-1 and TRBJ2-3; TRBD2 matches 14 bases. This CDR3 has 14 amino acids. Losses at the gene ends were 6 bases for V and 4 bases for J; bases not matched to a gene: 0. Germline CDR1 MGHDK, CDR2 SYGVNS. In DNA form, the CDR3 reads TGTGCCAGCAGGACTAGCGGGGGGGCAGATACGCAGTATTTT. Protein sequence: CASRTSGGADTQYF.

The V gene is TRBV7-2, the J gene TRBJ2-2; TRBD2 matches at 10 bases. Germline loops: CDR1 SGHTA, CDR2 FQGNSA. Trimming cost V 3 bases and J 6 bases; bases outside gene matches: 4. CDR3 size: 15 residues. For the CDR3, the DNA is TGTGCCAGCAGCTTGGTAGCGGGGGGCCCCGGGGAGCTGTTTTTT. The encoded protein is CASSLVAGGPGELFF.

The genes are TRBV18 and TRBJ2-7; no clear D. The germline V gene has CDR1 KGHSH and CDR2 LQKENI. The V and J ends lost 3 bases and 7 bases respectively, with 10 bases between them. CDR3 length: 12 amino acids. CDR3 region: CASSPANNEQYF. Here the CDR3 DNA reads TGTGCCAGCTCACCCGCTAATAATGAGCAGTACTTC.

The genes are TRBV27 and TRBJ2-7; tentatively, D is TRBD2 (5 bases). The CDR3 has 12 amino acids. The germline V and J ends were trimmed by 7 bases and 2 bases, with 9 bases remaining between them. Germline V gives CDR1 MNHEY, CDR2 SMNVEV (reference sequence). CDR3 amino acids: CASILEAYEQYF. Written as DNA, the CDR3 is TGTGCCAGCATTCTGGAGGCCTACGAGCAGTACTTC.

V usage is TRBV9 and J usage is TRBJ1-6; D is possibly TRBD1 (6 bases). CDR3 length: 15 residues. CDR1 SGDLS and CDR2 YYNGEE come from the germline V gene. V lost 3 bases to trimming and J lost 0 bases, with 7 bases between them. The CDR3 reads CASSAQGSYNSPLHF. The CDR3 nucleotides are TGTGCCAGCAGCGCACAGGGCTCCTATAATTCACCCCTCCACTTT. The full variable domain, in which reference TRBV9 and TRBJ1-6 provide the parts outside the CDR3, is DSGVTQTPKHLITATGQRVTLRCSPRSGDLSVYWYQQSLDQGLQFLIQYYNGEERAKGNILERFSAQQFPDLHSELNLSSLELGDSALYFCASSAQGSYNSPLHFGNGTRLTVT.

The chain's CDR3 is CASSLGQGTSSTDTQYF. The CDR3 nucleotides are TGTGCCAGCAGCCTGGGACAGGGTACATCCAGCACAGATACGCAGTATTTT. The chain recombines TRBV5-8 with TRBJ2-3, with TRBD1 matching over 9 bases. V dropped 4 bases and J dropped 0; count of bases not matched to a gene: 9. The CDR3 is made up of 17 amino acids. Germline CDR1 SGHTS, CDR2 YDEGEE.

The V and J genes are TRBV19 and TRBJ2-1, with D tentatively TRBD2 (5 bases). The V gene's germline CDR1 is LNHDA and CDR2 SQIVND (reference sequence). The germline V and J ends were trimmed by 3 bases and 6 bases, with 18 bases remaining between them. CDR3 length: 16 residues. The CDR3 is CASSILQKLGSNEQFF. The DNA of the CDR3 is TGTGCCAGTAGTATTCTGCAGAAACTAGGAAGCAATGAGCAGTTCTTC.

The rearrangement joins TRBV19 to TRBJ1-1; 8 bases map to TRBD1. The germline CDR1 and CDR2 sequences are LNHDA and SQIVND (reference sequence). Losses at the gene ends were 6 bases for V and 1 base for J; bases not matched to a gene: 4. CDR3 length: 14 amino acids. The CDR3 loop reads CASRPDRANTEAFF. DNA of the CDR3: TGTGCCAGTAGGCCGGACAGGGCGAACACTGAAGCTTTCTTT.

This clone was counted between two and nine times. Other DNA sequences in this sample translate to the same CDR3. The chain couples TRBV5-1 to TRBJ2-5, with D unclear. This CDR3 comprises 11 residues. Trimming took off 4 bases at V and 2 bases at J, with 3 bases between the two ends. Germline CDR1 and CDR2: SGHRS and YFSETQ. CDR3 DNA sequence: TGCGCCAGCAGCCTACAAGAGACCCAGTACTTC. It codes for CASSLQETQYF. Looking up the rest from reference TRBV5-1 and TRBJ2-5 gives the full variable domain: KAGVTQTPRYLIKTRGQQVTLSCSPISGHRSVSWYQQTPGQGLQFLFEYFSETQRNKGNFPGRFSGRQFSNSRSEMNVSTLELGDSALYLCASSLQETQYFGPGTRLLVL.

The gene calls are TRBV29-1 and TRBJ2-1, with 8 bases fitting TRBD2. Looked up from germline, CDR1 is SQVTM and CDR2 is ANQGSEA. V shed 0 bases, J shed 0 bases, and the junction held 4 bases outside the gene matches. The CDR3 contains 16 residues. DNA for the CDR3: TGCAGCGTTGAAGATCGCGGGGGGCACTCCTACAATGAGCAGTTCTTC. Its protein product is CSVEDRGGHSYNEQFF.

V is TRBV9 and J is TRBJ2-3, with D possibly TRBD2 on 5 matching bases. Germline assignment: CDR1 SGDLS and CDR2 YYNGEE. The ends were cut back, 3 bases at V and 4 bases at J, with 21 bases in the middle. The CDR3 covers 17 residues. For the CDR3, the DNA is TGTGCCAGCAGCGCGAACCCGCGGGCAGTGCAATCAGATACGCAGTATTTT. Translated: CASSANPRAVQSDTQYF.